This TCR beta chain was sequenced in a study of PD-L1 blockade in urothelial cancer. The CDR3 contains 14 residues. Germline trimming cut 2 bases from V and 4 bases from J; bases unmatched to any gene: 3. CDR1 is KGHSH and CDR2 is LQKENI in the germline V gene. TCRdb keeps only in-frame clones here, not all; method: immunoSEQ multiplex PCR. The sample shows 130,000 or so clones, 65% to 85% of them seen only once. Time point reported: pretreatment peripheral blood. The chain links TRBV18 to TRBJ1-2; TRBD1 aligns across 8 bases. The TCR sequence derives from a man over 45 with urothelial cancer. The specimen was PBMCs, collected around atezolizumab (anti-PD-L1) treatment. CDR3 sequence: CASSPGTGRYGYTF. CDR3 sequence (DNA): TGTGCCAGCTCACCAGGGACAGGTCGCTATGGCTACACCTTC.